This T cell receptor (beta chain) was profiled in a study of control samples from healthy donors and cancer patients. Clones were read by immunoSEQ multiplex PCR, and TCRdb kept only the in-frame ones, dropping some. Of 150,000 to 200,000 clones listed, around 90% are singletons. Unmatched junction bases numbered 6, after V lost 5 bases and J lost 15 bases. The CDR3 has 11 residues. The receptor's source is a man aged 18 to 35 in good health. Sequencing was carried out using blood. The chain is built from TRBV12-3 or TRBV12-4 and TRBJ2-1; 8 bases map to TRBD2. The CDR3 DNA follows: TGTGCCAGCAGTCTCGGGGGGGCTCGGTTCTTC. It yields the protein CASSLGGARFF.